This passage covers 13 T cell receptor beta chains from one sample sequenced in a study of Ad26.COV2.S vaccination and SARS-CoV-2 variants. Treatment specified: around 19 received Ad26.COV2.S at low or high dose, single or two shots; roughly five received placebo; per-sample allocation not given. Sample collection was performed on day 63 after the first vaccine or placebo injection. Here immunoSEQ multiplex PCR was the method, and the copy in TCRdb shows in-frame clones only, minus some. The sample lists hundreds of thousands of clones; around 89% were seen once. Sequenced here: peripheral blood, sampled in a trial of Ad26.COV2.S vaccine versus placebo. The receptors come from a person between 18 and 60 years old who received the Ad26.COV2.S COVID-19 vaccine or a placebo.

This sequence joins TRBV19 and TRBJ1-5; 7 bases match TRBD1. The CDR3 extends over 15 amino acids. Germline CDR1 and CDR2: LNHDA and SQIVND (reference sequence). J gave up 3 bases and V 3 bases, and 5 bases lay outside the gene matches. This CDR3 is CASSILGQPNQPQHF. CDR3 DNA sequence: TGTGCCAGTAGTATCCTGGGACAGCCCAATCAGCCCCAGCATTTT. The full variable domain, in which reference TRBV19 and TRBJ1-5 provide the parts outside the CDR3, is DGGITQSPKYLFRKEGQNVTLSCEQNLNHDAMYWYRQDPGQGLRLIYYSQIVNDFQKGDIAEGYSVSREKKESFPLTVTSAQKNPTAFYLCASSILGQPNQPQHFGDGTRLSIL.

The rearrangement links TRBV12-3 or TRBV12-4 to TRBJ2-5; perhaps D is TRBD1 or TRBD2 (5 bases each). CDR3 length: 13 amino acids. V shed 3 bases and J shed 5 bases, with 10 bases lying between them. The CDR3 sequence is CASSLGTDETQYF. The DNA of the CDR3 is TGTGCCAGCAGTTTGGGGACGGACGAGACCCAGTACTTC.

The chain couples TRBV2 to TRBJ2-1; 7 bases fit TRBD2. The junction had 5 bases not matched to a gene; V was cut back by 5 bases and J by 7 bases. Germline CDR1 SNHLY, CDR2 FYNNEI. The CDR3 is 13 amino acids. The CDR3 is CASSREDGNEQFF. The CDR3 DNA sequence: TGTGCCAGCAGTCGGGAGGACGGGAATGAGCAGTTCTTC. Supplemented by reference TRBV2 and TRBJ2-1, the full variable domain reads EPEVTQTPSHQVTQMGQEVILRCVPISNHLYFYWYRQILGQKVEFLVSFYNNEISEKSEIFDDQFSVERPDGSNFTLKIRSTKLEDSAMYFCASSREDGNEQFFGPGTRLTVL.

The sample holds a few counts of this clone. The chain is built from TRBV7-2 and TRBJ2-1; D may be TRBD1 or TRBD2 (6 bases each). The length of the CDR3 is 14 residues. The V gene lost 6 bases and the J gene lost 7 bases, with 16 bases spanning the gap. The germline V gene has CDR1 SGHTA and CDR2 FQGNSA. The CDR3, as DNA: TGTGCCAGCAGAAGCCGAGGGGGGATTAATGAGCAGTTCTTC. Translated, it gives CASRSRGGINEQFF.

This clone was picked up one time. V gene TRBV4-1 combines with J gene TRBJ2-1; 11 nucleotides align to TRBD2. The J segment lost 0 bases and the V segment lost 4 bases, leaving 20 bases of the junction unmatched. This CDR3 contains 22 residues. Germline V CDR1 and CDR2: MGHRA, YSYEKL. CDR3 bases: TGCGCCAGCAGCCGAGGGCTCGGTGGTACTAGCGGGGGCCGTAGCTCCTACAATGAGCAGTTCTTC. Translation: CASSRGLGGTSGGRSSYNEQFF.

The J gene is TRBJ2-7, the V gene TRBV4-1; D is undetermined. The CDR3 loop spans 14 amino acids. The germline V and J ends were trimmed by 2 bases and 3 bases, with 11 bases remaining between them. Per germline, CDR1 MGHRA and CDR2 YSYEKL. CDR3 loop: CASSQSDLNYEQYF. The CDR3 DNA follows: TGCGCCAGCAGCCAATCTGACTTAAACTACGAGCAGTACTTC.

This chain links TRBV7-9 with TRBJ2-3; 8 bases match TRBD2. CDR3 length: 12 residues. Per the germline V gene, CDR1 is SEHNR and CDR2 is FQNEAQ (reference sequence). V shed 4 bases and J 9 bases; nucleotides not matched to a gene: 3. CDR3 region: CASSSGLGTQYF. CDR3 nucleotide sequence: TGTGCCAGCAGCTCGGGACTAGGGACGCAGTATTTT.

The chain joins TRBV7-3 to TRBJ2-6; D remains unclear. V shed 7 bases and J shed 0 bases, with 16 bases lying between them. The CDR3 extends over 17 amino acids. The germline gives CDR1 SGHTA, CDR2 FQGTGA. CDR3 region: CASTQDGKGSGANVLTF. CDR3 nucleotide sequence: TGTGCCAGCACCCAGGACGGCAAGGGCTCTGGGGCCAACGTCCTGACTTTC.

V is TRBV7-8 and J is TRBJ2-1; 7 bases fit TRBD1. With V trimmed by 6 bases and J by 5 bases, 7 bases remained unmatched. The germline V gene has CDR1 SGHVS and CDR2 FQNEAQ. The CDR3 contains 14 residues. The CDR3 nucleotides are TGTGCCAGCAGTTACTCAGACAGGGACAATGAGCAGTTCTTC. Translating it yields CASSYSDRDNEQFF. Complete variable domain (other parts from reference TRBV7-8 and TRBJ2-1): GAGVSQSPRYKVAKRGQDVALRCDPISGHVSLFWYQQALGQGPEFLTYFQNEAQLDKSGLPSDRFFAERPEGSVSTLKIQRTQQEDSAVYLCASSYSDRDNEQFFGPGTRLTVL.

This sequence joins TRBV5-5 and TRBJ2-5; a possible D gene is TRBD1 (6 bases). Germline CDR1 is SGHKS and CDR2 is YYEKEE (reference sequence). The V gene lost 4 bases and the J gene lost 3 bases, with 16 bases spanning the gap. The CDR3 covers 15 residues. This chain's CDR3 is CASSVGQLNEETQYF. The CDR3 coding sequence is TGTGCCAGCAGCGTCGGACAGTTAAACGAAGAGACCCAGTACTTC. Drawing the rest from reference TRBV5-5 and TRBJ2-5, the complete variable domain is DAGVTQSPTHLIKTRGQQVTLRCSPISGHKSVSWYQQVLGQGPQFIFQYYEKEERGRGNFPDRFSARQFPNYSSELNVNALLLGDSALYLCASSVGQLNEETQYFGPGTRLLVL.

The chain employs TRBV2 and TRBJ1-5; D is unresolved. Per germline, CDR1 SNHLY and CDR2 FYNNEI. Trimming cost V 6 bases and J 2 bases, with 8 bases left between them. The CDR3 has 13 amino acids. The CDR3 bases are TGTGCCAGCAGGACGTACGGCAATCAGCCCCAGCATTTT. This sequence encodes CASRTYGNQPQHF.

The CDR3 region is CASSSPNEKLFF. The CDR3 region has the DNA TGTGCCAGCAGTTCCCCAAATGAAAAACTGTTTTTT. V is TRBV27 and J is TRBJ1-4; D call uncertain. This CDR3 spans 12 amino acids. The ends were cut back, 4 bases at V and 5 bases at J, with 5 bases in the middle. Per germline, CDR1 MNHEY and CDR2 SMNVEV (reference sequence).

This clone was found once. The chain links TRBV4-1 to TRBJ1-1; 7 positions agree with TRBD1. CDR3 length: 15 amino acids. V lost 4 bases to trimming and J lost 5 bases; unmatched junction nucleotides: 10. Germline assignment: CDR1 MGHRA and CDR2 YSYEKL. The CDR3 spells CASSRYTGDETEAFF. CDR3 sequence (DNA): TGCGCCAGCAGCCGCTATACAGGGGATGAAACTGAAGCTTTCTTT.